This TCR beta chain came from a study of cytomegalovirus exposure and HLA in healthy donors. In germline, CDR1 is MRHNA, CDR2 SNTAGT. V was clipped by 2 bases and J by 2 bases, with 6 bases between them. The CDR3 spans 13 residues. For this clone: This sample also contains other DNA sequences that code for the same CDR3.

The primer mix had 60 Vbeta and 13 Jbeta primers. Here immunoSEQ multiplex PCR was the method, and the copy in TCRdb shows in-frame clones only, minus some. Among fewer than 40,000 clones listed, 55% to 80% were seen once. The rearrangement links TRBV6-4 to TRBJ1-1; D unresolved. The TCR comes from a man in his forties in good health and CMV-seropositive. The sequenced sample was PBMCs. CDR3 in DNA: TGTGCCAGCAGTGACCGGGAAAACACTGAAGCTTTCTTT. It yields the protein CASSDRENTEAFF.